The 4 T cell receptor beta chains below come from one sample, sequenced in a study of identical twins. TCRdb re-called the 5' RACE reads with MiXCR, one entry per CDR3 protein. The table shows roughly 500,000 distinct CDR3 sequences, with roughly 21% occurring only once. The sample also formed part of further work on T cells expressing NK-cell markers.

The source material was CD4+ T cells sorted from blood. The receptors shown here come from a woman younger than 30 in good health.

This clonotype has a handful of counts. The chain joins TRBV6-5 to TRBJ1-6, with D possibly matching TRBD1 (6 bases). The CDR3 totals 14 residues. V was trimmed by 4 bases and J by 7 bases, leaving 11 bases between them. CDR1 and CDR2 (germline): MNHEY, SVGAGI. The CDR3 protein is CASSFLGQNSPLHF. In DNA form, the CDR3 reads TGTGCCAGCAGTTTCCTAGGACAGAATTCACCCCTCCACTTT.

The J gene is TRBJ1-2, the V gene TRBV20-1, with a possible D match to TRBD1 (5 bases). The V end lost 0 bases, the J end lost 6 bases, and 26 bases lay between the germline ends. Germline V gene sequence: CDR1 DFQATT, CDR2 SNEGSKA (reference sequence). This CDR3 is built from 18 residues. CDR3 DNA: TGCAGTGCTAGAGATCAGGCTCGTACCAACCGGGGCCAGCATGGCTACACCTTC. Protein product: CSARDQARTNRGQHGYTF.

V is TRBV5-1 and J is TRBJ2-3, with D perhaps TRBD1 (6 bases). CDR3 size: 15 residues. V was cut by 0 bases and J by 2 bases, with 10 bases left in between. Per the germline V gene, CDR1 is SGHRS and CDR2 is YFSETQ. CDR3 coding DNA: TGCGCCAGCAGCTTGGAAGACAGGACCACAGATACGCAGTATTTT. Protein sequence: CASSLEDRTTDTQYF.

Only a few counts were recorded for this clonotype. This sequence joins TRBV7-2 and TRBJ2-1; 11 bases agree with TRBD2. J gave up 7 bases and V 5 bases, and 13 bases lay outside the gene matches. Germline V CDR1 and CDR2: SGHTA, FQGNSA. This CDR3 spans 17 amino acids. CDR3 DNA sequence: TGTGCCAGCAGCGTCACACTAACTAGCGGGAGAGATAATGAGCAGTTCTTC. Protein: CASSVTLTSGRDNEQFF.